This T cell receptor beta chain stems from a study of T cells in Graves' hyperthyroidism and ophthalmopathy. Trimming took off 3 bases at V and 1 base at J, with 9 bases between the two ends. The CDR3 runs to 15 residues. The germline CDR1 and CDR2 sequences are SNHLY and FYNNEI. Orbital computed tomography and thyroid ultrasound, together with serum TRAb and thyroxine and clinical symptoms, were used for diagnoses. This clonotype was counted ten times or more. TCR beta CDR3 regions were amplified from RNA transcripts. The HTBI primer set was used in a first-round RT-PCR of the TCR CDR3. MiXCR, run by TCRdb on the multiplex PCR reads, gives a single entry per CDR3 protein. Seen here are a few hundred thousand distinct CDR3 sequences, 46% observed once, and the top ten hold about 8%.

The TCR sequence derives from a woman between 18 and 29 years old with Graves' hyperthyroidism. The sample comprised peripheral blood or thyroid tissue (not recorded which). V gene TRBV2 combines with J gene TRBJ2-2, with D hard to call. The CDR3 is CASSELRQNTGELFF. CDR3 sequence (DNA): TGTGCCAGCAGTGAGCTACGCCAGAACACCGGGGAGCTGTTTTTT. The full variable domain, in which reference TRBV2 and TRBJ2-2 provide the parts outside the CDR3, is EPEVTQTPSHQVTQMGQEVILRCVPISNHLYFYWYRQILGQKVEFLVSFYNNEISEKSEIFDDQFSVERPDGSNFTLKIRSTKLEDSAMYFCASSELRQNTGELFFGEGSRLTVL.